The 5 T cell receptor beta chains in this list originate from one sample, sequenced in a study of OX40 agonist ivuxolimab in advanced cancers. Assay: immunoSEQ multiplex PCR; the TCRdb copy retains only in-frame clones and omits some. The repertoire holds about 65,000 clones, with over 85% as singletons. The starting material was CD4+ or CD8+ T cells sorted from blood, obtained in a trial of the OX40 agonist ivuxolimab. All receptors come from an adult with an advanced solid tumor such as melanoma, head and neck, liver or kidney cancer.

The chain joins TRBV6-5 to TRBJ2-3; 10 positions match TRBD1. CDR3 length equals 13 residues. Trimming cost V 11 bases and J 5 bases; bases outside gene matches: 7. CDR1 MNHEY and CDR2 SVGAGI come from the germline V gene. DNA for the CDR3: TGTGCCGGAAAGACAGGGGGCCTAGATACGCAGTATTTT. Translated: CAGKTGGLDTQYF.

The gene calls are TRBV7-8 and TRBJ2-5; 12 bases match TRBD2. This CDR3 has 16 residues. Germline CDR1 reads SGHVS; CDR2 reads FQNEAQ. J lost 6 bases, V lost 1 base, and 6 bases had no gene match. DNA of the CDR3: TGTGCCAGCAGCTTAGTGGCTAGCGGGGGGGCGAAGACCCAGTACTTC. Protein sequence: CASSLVASGGAKTQYF.

CDR3 DNA: TGTGCCAGCAGTTGGGGCGGAGATACGCAGTATTTT. Translated, it gives CASSWGGDTQYF. The chain combines TRBV27 with TRBJ2-3, with D possibly matching TRBD1 (5 bases). The CDR3 totals 12 residues. Germline V gene lookup returns CDR1 MNHEY and CDR2 SMNVEV (reference sequence). V gave up 4 bases and J gave up 5 bases, with 7 bases separating them.

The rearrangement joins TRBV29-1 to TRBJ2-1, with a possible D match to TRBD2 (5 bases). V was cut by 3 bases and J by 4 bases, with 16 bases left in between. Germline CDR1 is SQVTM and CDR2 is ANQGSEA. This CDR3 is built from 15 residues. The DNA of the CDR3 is TGCAGCGTTGAGAGGGAAGCAGACTTTTACAATGAGCAGTTCTTC. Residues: CSVEREADFYNEQFF.

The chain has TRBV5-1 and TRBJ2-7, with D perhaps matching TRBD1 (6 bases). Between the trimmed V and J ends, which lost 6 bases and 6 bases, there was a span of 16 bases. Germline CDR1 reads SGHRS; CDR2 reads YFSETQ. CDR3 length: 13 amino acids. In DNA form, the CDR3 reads TGCGCCAGCACCCTACAGGGTTTTTCCGAGCAGTACTTC. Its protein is CASTLQGFSEQYF. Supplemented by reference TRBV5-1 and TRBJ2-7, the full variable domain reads KAGVTQTPRYLIKTRGQQVTLSCSPISGHRSVSWYQQTPGQGLQFLFEYFSETQRNKGNFPGRFSGRQFSNSRSEMNVSTLELGDSALYLCASTLQGFSEQYFGPGTRLTVT.